This paragraph reports one T cell receptor beta chain. This specimen comes from a study of shared T cell receptors in the human thymus. The CDR3 length is 15 residues. V was shortened by 8 bases and J by 0 bases, with 17 bases between the two germline ends. Germline CDR1 reads MRHNA; CDR2 reads SNTAGT. The assay was immunoSEQ multiplex PCR, and TCRdb's table has in-frame clones only and misses some. The table includes 700,000 or so clones, roughly 85% detected once. A further study also used this sample, focusing on human thymus T cells.

This rearrangement joins TRBV6-4 to TRBJ2-7, with D possibly TRBD2 on 6 matching bases. The receptor was isolated from a girl in the first two years of life with a congenital heart defect. The sequenced material came from thymocytes. CDR3 sequence reads: CASFPGTWGSYEQYF. The CDR3 coding sequence is TGTGCCAGCTTTCCCGGGACTTGGGGCTCCTACGAGCAGTACTTC.